Listed here are 23 T cell receptor beta chains from one sample, sequenced in a study of CXCR3-negative and CXCR3-positive naive CD8 T cells. The authors prepared UMI-labeled TRB cDNA libraries by 5' RACE. TCRdb reworked the 5' RACE reads into one entry per CDR3 protein, no DNA. The table lists about 45,000 distinct CDR3 sequences, with about 10% in the top ten. Sequencing used memory CD8+ T cells from blood. The source of these receptors is a human donor in good health. Some clones in this sample may be carry-over from other donors' samples.

The chain is built from TRBV29-1 and TRBJ2-1; TCRdb returns TRBD1, unconfirmable since there is no DNA. The CDR3 consists of 18 residues. Germline V gene data show CDR1 as SQVTM and CDR2 as ANQGSEA. CDR3 protein: CSVEDWGADRSTYNEQFF.

The V gene is TRBV29-1, the J gene TRBJ2-3; TCRdb's D call, TRBD1, is unchecked because there is no DNA. There are 14 residues in the CDR3. The germline V gene encodes CDR1 SQVTM and CDR2 ANQGSEA. CDR3 amino acids: CSAAGAPSTDTQYF.

V and J are TRBV4-3 and TRBJ2-3. Per the germline V gene, CDR1 is LGHNA and CDR2 is YSLEER. This CDR3 comprises 14 residues. CDR3 sequence reads: CASSQDQSTDTQYF.

This chain's CDR3 is CASSNAGGQNTEAFF. The chain uses TRBV4-1 and TRBJ1-1; TCRdb returns TRBD1, unconfirmable since there is no DNA. Germline CDR1 and CDR2: MGHRA and YSYEKL. The CDR3 is 15 amino acids.

The chain's CDR3 is CSARGFQNYSPLHF. The J gene is TRBJ1-6, the V gene TRBV20-1. The CDR3 is 14 residues long. The germline gives CDR1 DFQATT, CDR2 SNEGSKA (reference sequence).

The rearrangement joins TRBV5-1 to TRBJ2-7; TCRdb reports TRBD1, a call that lacks DNA to check it against. The germline gives CDR1 SGHRS, CDR2 YFSETQ. This CDR3 is built from 15 residues. The CDR3: CASSSQGSADYEQYF.

Considering frequency, this clonotype is medium-sized. The chain uses TRBV12-3 or TRBV12-4 and TRBJ1-2. The CDR3 length is 13 residues. CDR3 residues: CASTADKRGGYTF.

The chain carries TRBV7-2 and TRBJ2-1. Germline values: CDR1 SGHTA, CDR2 FQGNSA. This CDR3 spans 16 amino acids. CDR3 protein: CASSLVGGGFYNEQFF.

This CDR3 is CSARSITGPPYNEQFF. V and J are TRBV20-1 and TRBJ2-1; without DNA, the TCRdb call of TRBD2 cannot be checked. This CDR3 is built from 16 residues. Germline CDR1 and CDR2: DFQATT and SNEGSKA (reference sequence).

The chain's CDR3 is CASSESSEGYGYTF. This chain links TRBV25-1 with TRBJ1-2. The CDR3 is made up of 14 amino acids. Germline-derived CDR1 and CDR2 are MGHDK and SYGVNS.

By frequency, this clonotype is medium-sized. J is TRBJ1-1 and V is TRBV28. The CDR3 sequence is 11 residues long. Germline assignment: CDR1 MDHEN and CDR2 SYDVKM. The CDR3 spells CASSLYSEAFF.

V is TRBV27 and J is TRBJ1-1; the TCRdb call, TRBD1, lacks DNA for checking. Per the germline V gene, CDR1 is MNHEY and CDR2 is SMNVEV (reference sequence). The CDR3 runs 13 residues. CDR3: CASSLGPGAEAFF.

The genes are TRBV29-1 and TRBJ2-1; TCRdb names TRBD1, which stays unverified in the absence of DNA. Germline values: CDR1 SQVTM, CDR2 ANQGSEA. The CDR3 is 14 amino acids. This chain's CDR3 is CSTRGGAAYNEQFF.

The rearrangement uses TRBV20-1 and TRBJ2-3; the TCRdb call, TRBD1, lacks DNA for checking. The CDR3 is 12 residues long. Germline CDR1 is DFQATT and CDR2 is SNEGSKA (reference sequence). The CDR3 reads CSAHLGADTQYF.

This rearrangement joins TRBV28 to TRBJ1-5; there is no DNA to check the TCRdb D call of TRBD1. The CDR3 loop spans 15 amino acids. Germline values: CDR1 MDHEN, CDR2 SYDVKM. CDR3 loop: CASRAQGVSNQPQHF. Full variable domain (missing parts from reference TRBV28 and TRBJ1-5): DVKVTQSSRYLVKRTGEKVFLECVQDMDHENMFWYRQDPGLGLRLIYFSYDVKMKEKGDIPEGYSVSREKKERFSLILESASTNQTSMYLCASRAQGVSNQPQHFGDGTRLSIL.

This chain joins TRBV4-3 and TRBJ2-3; TCRdb calls TRBD1, which cannot be checked without DNA. CDR1 and CDR2 (germline): LGHNA, YSLEER. The CDR3 spans 17 residues. The CDR3 here is CASSQRARDRTSDTQYF.

The rearrangement uses TRBV7-6 and TRBJ2-7. This CDR3 has 12 residues. Germline-derived CDR1 and CDR2 are SGHVS and FNYEAQ. The CDR3 here is CASSSVGREQYF.

The chain couples TRBV10-3 to TRBJ2-7; TCRdb's D gene call, TRBD1, goes unchecked for lack of DNA. The CDR3 runs to 14 residues. The V gene's germline CDR1 is ENHRY and CDR2 SYGVKD. CDR3 in amino acids: CAISESAQGDEQYF.

The chain is built from TRBV5-1 and TRBJ2-7; TCRdb reports TRBD2, a call that lacks DNA to check it against. The CDR3 spans 15 residues. Looked up from germline, CDR1 is SGHRS and CDR2 is YFSETQ. This CDR3 is CASSAMRGDIYEQYF.

This rearrangement joins TRBV20-1 to TRBJ1-5; TCRdb selects TRBD1, and the lack of DNA leaves this call unchecked. The CDR3 sequence is 19 residues long. Germline assignment: CDR1 DFQATT and CDR2 SNEGSKA (reference sequence). The CDR3 sequence is CSASLRRDIVSYSNQPQHF.

The chain links TRBV20-1 to TRBJ1-3. Germline values: CDR1 DFQATT, CDR2 SNEGSKA (reference sequence). This CDR3 has 16 amino acids. The CDR3 is CSARDMASFSGNTIYF.

V usage is TRBV1 and J usage is TRBJ2-7; the D call from TCRdb, TRBD2, cannot be confirmed without DNA. TRBV1 is reported as a pseudogene. CDR3 length equals 14 residues. The CDR3: CTSSQDRERYEQYF.

V is TRBV6-4 and J is TRBJ2-1. The CDR3 has 16 residues. Germline V CDR1 and CDR2: MRHNA, SNTAGT. This chain's CDR3 is CASSDSRVGSYNEQFF.